This T cell receptor (beta chain) was captured in a study of T cells after posttransplantation cyclophosphamide. Study observations and caveats: Donor-recipient repertoire similarity was low at 1-2 months, rising over year one. Skin or GI-infiltrating T cells shared few TRB sequences with blood. TRB clonality was highly associated with recipient CMV seropositivity and reactivation.

Only in-frame clones appear in the TCRdb table, and some are missing; sequencing was by immunoSEQ multiplex PCR. The sample consists of about 52,000 clones, about 86% of them appearing once. This clone was observed once. What it binds is not known. This clonotype was obtained from a young man with a blood cancer, CMV-positive, and with a related stem cell donor. Material for sequencing was PBMCs.

The CDR3 DNA follows: TGTGCCAGCAGCGCGACTAGCAGCACCTACAATGAGCAGTTCTTC. It codes for CASSATSSTYNEQFF. The chain couples TRBV9 to TRBJ2-1; 7 nucleotides match TRBD2. The germline V gene encodes CDR1 SGDLS and CDR2 YYNGEE. V shed 3 bases and J 2 bases; nucleotides not matched to a gene: 5. The length of the CDR3 is 15 residues.